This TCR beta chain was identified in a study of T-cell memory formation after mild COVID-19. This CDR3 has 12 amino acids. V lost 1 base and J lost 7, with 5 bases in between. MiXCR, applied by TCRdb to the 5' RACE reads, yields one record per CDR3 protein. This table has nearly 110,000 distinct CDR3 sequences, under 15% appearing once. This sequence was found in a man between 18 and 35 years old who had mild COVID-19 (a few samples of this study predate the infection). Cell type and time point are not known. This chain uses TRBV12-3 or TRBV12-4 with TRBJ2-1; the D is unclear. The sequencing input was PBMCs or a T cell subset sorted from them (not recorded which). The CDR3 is CASSLGVNEQFF. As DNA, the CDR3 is TGTGCCAGCAGTTTAGGTGTAAATGAGCAGTTCTTC.